This T cell receptor beta chain was sequenced for a study of Graves' ophthalmopathy and Graves' hyperthyroidism. About the research overall: The authors defined stable hyperthyroidism as no ophthalmopathy within 18 months of follow-up.

This clonotype was counted ten times or more. No antigen is known for it. CDR1 and CDR2 from the germline V gene are SGHVS and FQNEAQ. The CDR3 loop spans 13 amino acids. With V trimmed by 5 bases and J by 6 bases, 6 bases remained unmatched. Broader study findings: The model flagged ophthalmopathy progression at roughly 70% sensitivity and roughly 72% specificity. A classifier, a 13-signature model, separated ophthalmopathy from stable hyperthyroidism with approximately 88% sensitivity and around 80% specificity. Blood contained most expanded thyroid clonotypes exceeding 0.001 frequency.

Amplification from RNA transcripts yielded the TCR beta CDR3 regions. RT-PCR with HTBI primers came first, then second-round multiplex PCR. TCRdb recomputed calls from the multiplex PCR reads with MiXCR, one row per CDR3 protein. The sample records about 500,000 distinct CDR3 sequences, 39% being singletons. This chain uses TRBV7-8 with TRBJ2-7, with 8 bases fitting TRBD1. The sample taken for sequencing was peripheral blood or thyroid tissue (not recorded which). The TCR was taken from an adult man with Graves' hyperthyroidism. The CDR3 nucleotides read TGTGCCAGCAGCGCACCCGACAGGGGCGAGCAGTACTTC. Amino acids: CASSAPDRGEQYF.